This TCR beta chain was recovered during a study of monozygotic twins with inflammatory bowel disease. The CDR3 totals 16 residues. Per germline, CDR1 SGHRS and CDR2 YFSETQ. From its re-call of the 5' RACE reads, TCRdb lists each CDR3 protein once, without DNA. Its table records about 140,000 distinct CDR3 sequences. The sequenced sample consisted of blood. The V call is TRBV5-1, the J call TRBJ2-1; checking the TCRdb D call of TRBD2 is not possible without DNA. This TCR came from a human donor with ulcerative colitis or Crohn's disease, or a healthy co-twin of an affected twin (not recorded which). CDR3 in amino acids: CASKISGVSSYNEQFF.